This entry lists 30 T cell receptor beta chains sequenced from one sample in a study of blood T cell repertoires in COVID-19. Method: immunoSEQ multiplex PCR; TCRdb's copy keeps in-frame clones and lacks some. Altogether 150,000 or so clones are present, 87% being singletons, with the ten largest covering roughly 3.9%. Specimen: PBMCs or T cells enriched from blood (not recorded which). The origin of the receptors is a middle-aged woman who had been exposed to COVID-19.

The chain carries TRBV4-1 and TRBJ1-5, with 7 positions matching TRBD1. The CDR3 extends over 13 amino acids. After removal of 8 bases from V and 2 bases from J, the junction contained 3 bases not matched to a gene. In germline, CDR1 is MGHRA, CDR2 YSYEKL. The CDR3 sequence: CASGGQGNQPQHF. The DNA for the CDR3 is TGCGCCAGCGGAGGACAGGGCAATCAGCCCCAGCATTTT.

V is TRBV7-6 and J is TRBJ2-1, with a possible D match to TRBD2 (6 bases). Germline values: CDR1 SGHVS, CDR2 FNYEAQ. The CDR3 runs 16 residues. Deletions cut 4 bases from V and 0 bases from J, with 13 bases between. The CDR3 bases are TGTGCCAGCAGCTACCAAGCGGGCAACTCCTACAATGAGCAGTTCTTC. It yields the protein CASSYQAGNSYNEQFF.

The rearrangement links TRBV11-3 to TRBJ1-3; D is unclear. Germline V gene lookup returns CDR1 SGHNT and CDR2 YENEEA. The V and J ends lost 2 bases and 4 bases respectively, with 18 bases between them. CDR3 size: 17 residues. CDR3: CASSLIPSGFTGNTIYF. CDR3 in DNA: TGTGCCAGCAGCTTAATTCCCTCGGGGTTCACCGGAAACACCATATATTTT.

The CDR3 coding sequence is TGTGCCAGCTCACCACCTCAGGGACAGGTCCCGTACAATGAGCAGTTCTTC. Translated: CASSPPQGQVPYNEQFF. The chain couples TRBV18 to TRBJ2-1; the match to TRBD1 covers 8 bases. The junction had 8 bases not matched to a gene; V was cut back by 0 bases and J by 4 bases. CDR1 KGHSH and CDR2 LQKENI come from the germline V gene. The length of the CDR3 is 17 residues.

The rearrangement links TRBV5-1 to TRBJ2-4; no firm D call. Germline lookup yields CDR1 SGHRS and CDR2 YFSETQ. This CDR3 spans 15 amino acids. Deletions cut 4 bases from V and 3 bases from J, with 14 bases between. The CDR3 region is CASSHQVKNKNIQYF. The CDR3 DNA reads as TGCGCCAGCAGCCACCAGGTCAAGAACAAAAACATTCAGTACTTC.

A single count supports this clone. This chain uses TRBV19 with TRBJ2-7; 10 positions agree with TRBD1. From germline, CDR1 is LNHDA and CDR2 SQIVND (reference sequence). CDR3 size: 14 residues. V gave up 7 bases and J gave up 2 bases; unmatched junction bases: 5. CDR3 nucleotides: TGTGCCAGTAAAGGGACAGGGGATACCTACGAGCAGTACTTC. Its translation: CASKGTGDTYEQYF.

The rearrangement links TRBV29-1 to TRBJ2-7; D is possibly TRBD1 (5 bases). The CDR3 is made up of 15 amino acids. Germline CDR1 and CDR2: SQVTM and ANQGSEA. The ends were cut back, 6 bases at V and 3 bases at J, with 21 bases in the middle. In DNA form, the CDR3 reads TGCAGCGTCCTCTTACAGGAACGAGGTAACTACGAGCAGTACTTC. This codes for CSVLLQERGNYEQYF.

The rearrangement joins TRBV6-5 to TRBJ2-7, with TRBD1 matching 7 bases. The CDR3 covers 13 residues. The V segment lost 6 bases and the J segment 2 bases; nucleotides outside the gene matches: 4. The germline V gene has CDR1 MNHEY and CDR2 SVGAGI. The CDR3 region is CASSDGTAYEQYF. The CDR3 DNA reads as TGTGCCAGCAGCGATGGGACAGCCTACGAGCAGTACTTC.

The V call is TRBV3-1 (or the pseudogene TRBV3-2), the J call TRBJ1-2; TRBD1 aligns across 8 bases. The ends lost 4 bases at V and 4 bases at J; junction bases unmatched: 11. Germline V gene lookup returns CDR1 LGHDT and CDR2 YNNKEL (reference sequence). CDR3 size: 16 residues. CDR3 sequence (DNA): TGTGCCAGCAGCCTAAATCCGGGACAGGCCGCCTATGGCTACACCTTC. Protein: CASSLNPGQAAYGYTF.

The chain links TRBV15 to TRBJ1-6, with D possibly being TRBD1 (6 bases). Trimming shortened V by 3 bases and J by 7 bases, and 16 bases separated the two germline ends. The CDR3 is 16 residues long. Germline-derived CDR1 and CDR2 are LNHNV and YYDKDF (reference sequence). The CDR3 here is CATSSGGGGRNSPLHF. The CDR3 nucleotides read TGTGCCACCAGCAGTGGGGGCGGGGGGAGAAATTCACCCCTCCACTTT. The full variable domain, with the rest looked up from reference TRBV15 and TRBJ1-6, is DAMVIQNPRYQVTQFGKPVTLSCSQTLNHNVMYWYQQKSSQAPKLLFHYYDKDFNNEADTPDNFQSRRPNTSFCFLDIRSPGLGDTAMYLCATSSGGGGRNSPLHFGNGTRLTVT.

This sequence joins TRBV14 and TRBJ1-1, with D perhaps matching TRBD1 (5 bases). Trimming stripped 4 bases from V and 4 bases from J, with 13 bases between. CDR1 is SGHDN and CDR2 is FVKESK in the germline V gene. This CDR3 region has 14 residues. The CDR3 region has the DNA TGTGCCAGCAGCCGCCAGGGTCCGGGCACTGAAGCTTTCTTT. It is translated as CASSRQGPGTEAFF.

The CDR3 region is CASSYPQVTDTEAFF. DNA for the CDR3: TGTGCCAGCAGTTATCCCCAGGTGACGGACACTGAAGCTTTCTTT. The genes are TRBV6-6 and TRBJ1-1, with D uncertain. Germline V lookup: CDR1 MNHNY, CDR2 SVGAGI (reference sequence). V lost 3 bases to trimming and J lost 3 bases, with 14 bases between them. This CDR3 is built from 15 residues.

This clone was picked up one time. The chain uses TRBV9 and TRBJ2-5; 7 nucleotides agree with TRBD1. The CDR3 is 15 residues long. The germline V gene has CDR1 SGDLS and CDR2 YYNGEE. The V and J ends lost 3 bases and 2 bases, in that order; junction bases with no gene match: 7. CDR3 coding DNA: TGTGCCAGCAGCGCCGCAGGGGGAGAACAAGAGACCCAGTACTTC. Its translation: CASSAAGGEQETQYF.

This clone was seen once. The J gene is TRBJ1-1, the V gene TRBV6-5; TRBD1 is a possible D gene (5 bases). Germline loops: CDR1 MNHEY, CDR2 SVGAGI. V was cut by 6 bases and J by 4 bases, with 18 bases left in between. This CDR3 is built from 15 residues. CDR3 sequence: CASSHGRGRSTEAFF. The CDR3 DNA reads as TGTGCCAGCAGCCATGGAAGGGGTCGGAGCACTGAAGCTTTCTTT.

This rearrangement joins TRBV5-4 to TRBJ1-3; 8 bases line up with TRBD1. The J segment lost 2 bases and the V segment lost 4 bases, leaving 8 bases of the junction unmatched. Germline V CDR1 and CDR2: SGHNT, YYREEE (reference sequence). This CDR3 region has 16 residues. CDR3 sequence (DNA): TGTGCCAGCAGCCTAGGGACAGGAGGAACTGGAAACACCATATATTTT. This encodes CASSLGTGGTGNTIYF. Variable domain in full (rest from reference TRBV5-4 and TRBJ1-3): ETGVTQSPTHLIKTRGQQVTLRCSSQSGHNTVSWYQQALGQGPQFIFQYYREEENGRGNFPPRFSGLQFPNYSSELNVNALELDDSALYLCASSLGTGGTGNTIYFGEGSWLTVV.

The gene calls are TRBV9 and TRBJ2-7, with 7 bases lining up with TRBD2. There are 13 residues in the CDR3. V gave up 0 bases and J gave up 6 bases; unmatched junction bases: 3. Germline CDR1 reads SGDLS; CDR2 reads YYNGEE. CDR3 in amino acids: CASSVGGGSEQYF. The CDR3 region has the DNA TGTGCCAGCAGCGTAGGAGGCGGGAGCGAGCAGTACTTC.

This chain joins TRBV18 and TRBJ1-1; 9 bases map to TRBD1. CDR1 is KGHSH and CDR2 is LQKENI in the germline V gene. Unmatched junction bases numbered 2, after V lost 5 bases and J lost 1 base. The CDR3 extends over 14 amino acids. The CDR3 bases are TGTGCCAGCTCAGGACAGGGGCCGAACACTGAAGCTTTCTTT. Protein product: CASSGQGPNTEAFF.

The V and J genes are TRBV18 and TRBJ1-4, with 10 bases identical to TRBD1. The CDR3 covers 15 residues. The germline gives CDR1 KGHSH, CDR2 LQKENI. V shed 3 bases and J 8 bases; nucleotides not matched to a gene: 6. CDR3 protein: CASSPGQGESEKLFF. The CDR3 DNA reads TGTGCCAGCTCACCCGGACAGGGGGAATCGGAAAAACTGTTTTTT.

The chain recombines TRBV7-9 with TRBJ2-2; D uncertain. The CDR3 has 15 residues. V was clipped by 5 bases and J by 6 bases, with 16 bases between them. From germline, CDR1 is SEHNR and CDR2 FQNEAQ (reference sequence). CDR3 loop: CASSNPQIRSGELFF. CDR3 nucleotide sequence: TGTGCCAGCAGCAACCCCCAAATCAGGTCCGGGGAGCTGTTTTTT.

This clone was observed a handful of times. The V and J genes are TRBV7-2 and TRBJ2-3, with D tentatively TRBD2 (6 bases). V was pared by 5 bases and J by 2 bases, with 11 bases between. Germline V gene lookup returns CDR1 SGHTA and CDR2 FQGNSA. The CDR3 has 14 amino acids. The CDR3 reads CASSPWDSTDTQYF. In DNA form, the CDR3 reads TGTGCCAGCAGCCCATGGGACTCCACAGATACGCAGTATTTT. The entire variable domain, with the rest obtained from reference TRBV7-2 and TRBJ2-3, is as follows: GAGVSQSPSNKVTEKGKDVELRCDPISGHTALYWYRQSLGQGLEFLIYFQGNSAPDKSGLPSDRFSAERTGGSVSTLTIQRTQQEDSAVYLCASSPWDSTDTQYFGPGTRLTVL.

The rearrangement joins TRBV11-2 to TRBJ2-1; 7 bases agree with TRBD2. From germline, CDR1 is SGHAT and CDR2 FQNNGV. V lost 5 bases to trimming and J lost 8 bases; unmatched junction nucleotides: 6. The CDR3 runs 13 residues. Here the CDR3 reads CASSGLVGDEQFF. CDR3 nucleotide sequence: TGTGCCAGCAGCGGACTAGTGGGTGATGAGCAGTTCTTC. The complete variable domain, with remaining parts taken from reference TRBV11-2 and TRBJ2-1, reads EAGVAQSPRYKIIEKRQSVAFWCNPISGHATLYWYQQILGQGPKLLIQFQNNGVVDDSQLPKDRFSAERLKGVDSTLKIQPAKLEDSAVYLCASSGLVGDEQFFGPGTRLTVL.

The rearrangement uses TRBV18 and TRBJ1-2, with unresolved D. This CDR3 region has 14 residues. Germline CDR1 reads KGHSH; CDR2 reads LQKENI. V lost 4 bases and J lost 3, with 12 bases in between. CDR3 sequence: CASSLLAGHYGYTF. The CDR3, as DNA: TGTGCCAGCTCACTCTTGGCGGGCCACTATGGCTACACCTTC. The entire variable domain, with the rest obtained from reference TRBV18 and TRBJ1-2, is as follows: NAGVMQNPRHLVRRRGQEARLRCSPMKGHSHVYWYRQLPEEGLKFMVYLQKENIIDESGMPKERFSAEFPKEGPSILRIQQVVRGDSAAYFCASSLLAGHYGYTFGSGTRLTVV.

The gene calls are TRBV2 and TRBJ1-1; D perhaps matches TRBD1 (6 bases). The CDR3 is made up of 15 amino acids. The germline CDR1 and CDR2 sequences are SNHLY and FYNNEI. Trimming took off 6 bases at V and 3 bases at J, with 17 bases between the two ends. CDR3 DNA sequence: TGTGCCAGCAGAAGACAGGTTCTAGTGGACACTGAAGCTTTCTTT. It is translated as CASRRQVLVDTEAFF.

The CDR3, as DNA: TGTGCCAGCACAATCGACCTACGAGGCGAAAAACTGTTTTTT. Residues: CASTIDLRGEKLFF. V gene TRBV28 combines with J gene TRBJ1-4, with D unresolved. The germline V and J ends were trimmed by 7 bases and 8 bases, with 17 bases remaining between them. The CDR3 length is 14 residues. CDR1 MDHEN and CDR2 SYDVKM come from the germline V gene.

The chain couples TRBV21-1 to TRBJ2-7; the table's D call TRBD2 went unverified against the DNA. TRBV21-1 is a pseudogene locus. This CDR3 is 11 amino acids long. CDR3 bases: TGTGCCAGCAGGGGAGGCTACGAGCAGTACTTC. This codes for CASRGGYEQYF.

The V call is TRBV7-2, the J call TRBJ2-1, with 13 bases that match TRBD2. The CDR3 loop spans 15 amino acids. The V and J ends lost 2 bases and 9 bases, in that order; junction bases with no gene match: 4. Germline V gives CDR1 SGHTA, CDR2 FQGNSA. The CDR3 coding sequence is TGTGCCAGCAGCTTAAAACTAGCGGGAGGGAGTGAGCAGTTCTTC. Residues: CASSLKLAGGSEQFF.

The V call is TRBV27, the J call TRBJ2-3, with 11 bases fitting TRBD2. CDR3 length: 15 amino acids. Per germline, CDR1 MNHEY and CDR2 SMNVEV (reference sequence). Germline trimming cut 6 bases from V and 4 bases from J; bases unmatched to any gene: 6. CDR3 sequence reads: CASSWTSGFADTQYF. The CDR3 DNA reads as TGTGCCAGCAGCTGGACTAGCGGGTTTGCAGATACGCAGTATTTT.

The J gene is TRBJ1-6, the V gene TRBV5-4, with TRBD1 as a possible D gene (6 bases). V was trimmed by 2 bases and J by 6 bases, leaving 9 bases between them. Germline V gene sequence: CDR1 SGHNT, CDR2 YYREEE (reference sequence). This CDR3 is 14 amino acids long. The CDR3 loop reads CASSFRGGNSPLHF. The CDR3 nucleotides read TGTGCCAGCAGCTTCAGGGGCGGTAATTCACCCCTCCACTTT.

This chain links TRBV2 with TRBJ2-1, with 8 bases that match TRBD2. The CDR3 has 14 amino acids. The trim removed 2 bases at V and 6 bases at J, leaving 3 bases unmatched. CDR1 is SNHLY and CDR2 is FYNNEI in the germline V gene. CDR3 in DNA: TGTGCCAGCAGTGAACTCGGGGGGGCCAATGAGCAGTTCTTC. Protein: CASSELGGANEQFF.

This chain joins TRBV19 and TRBJ2-7; 10 nucleotides align to TRBD1. This CDR3 region has 15 residues. Germline assignment: CDR1 LNHDA and CDR2 SQIVND (reference sequence). The V gene end was trimmed by 6 bases and the J gene end by 5 bases; junction bases not matched to a gene: 10. The CDR3 protein is CASSLPGQGYNEQYF. The CDR3, as DNA: TGTGCCAGTAGCTTGCCGGGACAGGGGTATAACGAGCAGTACTTC.